The next 3 T cell receptor beta chains were all read from a single sample in a study of blood T cell repertoires in COVID-19. TCRdb keeps only in-frame clones here, not all; method: immunoSEQ multiplex PCR. The table shows around 150,000 clones, with 80% occurring only once. Input material: peripheral blood. These receptors all stem from a woman between 45 and 60 years old with acute or convalescent COVID-19.

This clone was seen just once. V usage is TRBV5-1 and J usage is TRBJ2-5, with TRBD1 as a possible D gene (6 bases). The CDR3 totals 14 residues. Trimming pared 3 bases from V and 4 bases from J, leaving 13 bases between. Per the germline V gene, CDR1 is SGHRS and CDR2 is YFSETQ. The CDR3 is CASSSQGYGETQYF. DNA for the CDR3: TGCGCCAGCAGCTCTCAGGGGTACGGAGAGACCCAGTACTTC.

This clone was detected only once. This chain uses TRBV5-1 with TRBJ1-2; TRBD1 agrees at 9 bases. V lost 0 bases, J lost 8 bases, and 8 bases stayed unmatched. The CDR3 totals 15 residues. Germline CDR1 is SGHRS and CDR2 is YFSETQ. The CDR3 nucleotides are TGCGCCAGCAGCTTGGGGGGACAGGGTGTGGAAGGCTACACCTTC. It specifies CASSLGGQGVEGYTF.

The chain carries TRBV20-1 and TRBJ2-1, with 8 positions matching TRBD1. Germline V gene data show CDR1 as DFQATT and CDR2 as SNEGSKA (reference sequence). After removal of 6 bases from V and 9 bases from J, the junction contained 4 bases not matched to a gene. This CDR3 has 11 amino acids. Here the CDR3 DNA reads TGCAGTGCAGAACAGGGGGGTGAGCAGTTCTTC. This gives the protein CSAEQGGEQFF.